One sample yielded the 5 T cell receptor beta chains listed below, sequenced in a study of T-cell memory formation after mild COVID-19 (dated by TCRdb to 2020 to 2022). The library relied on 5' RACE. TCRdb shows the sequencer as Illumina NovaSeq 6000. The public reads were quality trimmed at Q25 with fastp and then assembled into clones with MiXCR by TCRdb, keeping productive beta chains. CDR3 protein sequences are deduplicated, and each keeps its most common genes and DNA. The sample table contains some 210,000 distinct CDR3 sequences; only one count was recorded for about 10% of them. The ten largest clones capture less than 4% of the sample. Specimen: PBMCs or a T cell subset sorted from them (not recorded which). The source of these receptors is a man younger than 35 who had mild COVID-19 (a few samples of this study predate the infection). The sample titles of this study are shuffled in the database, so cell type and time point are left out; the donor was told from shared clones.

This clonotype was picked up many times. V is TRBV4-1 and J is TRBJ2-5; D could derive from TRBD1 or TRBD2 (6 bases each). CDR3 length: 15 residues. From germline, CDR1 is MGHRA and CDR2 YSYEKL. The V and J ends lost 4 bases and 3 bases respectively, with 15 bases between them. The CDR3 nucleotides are TGCGCCAGCAGCCTCCAGGGGACTTACAAAGAGACCCAGTACTTC. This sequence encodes CASSLQGTYKETQYF.

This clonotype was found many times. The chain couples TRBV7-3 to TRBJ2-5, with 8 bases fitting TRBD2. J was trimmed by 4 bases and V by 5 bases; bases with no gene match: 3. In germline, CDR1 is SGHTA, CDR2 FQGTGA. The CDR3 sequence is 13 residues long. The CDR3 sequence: CASSRGLGETQYF. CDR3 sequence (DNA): TGTGCCAGCAGCCGGGGACTAGGAGAGACCCAGTACTTC.

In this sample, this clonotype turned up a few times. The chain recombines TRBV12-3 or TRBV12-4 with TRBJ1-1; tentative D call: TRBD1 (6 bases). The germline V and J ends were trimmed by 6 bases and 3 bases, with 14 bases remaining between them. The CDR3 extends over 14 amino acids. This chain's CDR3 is CASSIQGHHTEAFF. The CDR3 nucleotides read TGTGCCAGCAGCATACAGGGCCACCACACTGAAGCTTTCTTT.

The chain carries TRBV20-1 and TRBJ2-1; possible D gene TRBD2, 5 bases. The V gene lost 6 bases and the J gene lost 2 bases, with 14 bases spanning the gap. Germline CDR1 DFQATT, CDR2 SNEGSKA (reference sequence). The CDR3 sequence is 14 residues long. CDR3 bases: TGCAGTGCCTCCGGAGAGGGCCCCTACAATGAGCAGTTCTTC. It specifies CSASGEGPYNEQFF.

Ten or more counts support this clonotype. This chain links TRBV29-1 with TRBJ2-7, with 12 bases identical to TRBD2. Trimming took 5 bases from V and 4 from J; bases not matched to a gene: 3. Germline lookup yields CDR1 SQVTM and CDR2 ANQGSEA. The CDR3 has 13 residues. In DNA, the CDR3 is TGCAGCGTTTCTAGCGGGGGGGCGTACGAGCAGTACTTC. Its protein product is CSVSSGGAYEQYF.